A single sample gave rise to the 9 T cell receptor beta chains below, sequenced in a study of STAT5B mutations in CD4+ large granular lymphocyte leukemia. The method was immunoSEQ multiplex PCR; TCRdb's version includes in-frame clones alone and lacks a portion of them. The sample has tens of thousands of clones; approximately 70% are singletons. Source material: CD4+ T cells from blood buffy coats. These receptors came from a human donor in good health.

This chain joins TRBV10-2 and TRBJ2-7; D is unclear. Deletions cut 2 bases from V and 4 bases from J, with 12 bases between. The CDR3 extends over 14 amino acids. CDR1 WSHSY and CDR2 SAAADI come from the germline V gene. The CDR3 bases are TGCGCCAGCAGTGAGACATACCGAAGATACGAGCAGTACTTC. It encodes CASSETYRRYEQYF.

This clone showed up just a few times. The chain uses TRBV11-2 and TRBJ2-1; no firm D call. CDR1 and CDR2 from the germline V gene are SGHAT and FQNNGV. The V and J ends lost 5 bases and 12 bases respectively, with 14 bases between them. The CDR3 totals 12 residues. CDR3 nucleotides: TGTGCCAGCAGCATCATTCTGGGGTTGCAGTTCTTC. Protein product: CASSIILGLQFF. Together with reference TRBV11-2 and TRBJ2-1, the CDR3 gives the full variable domain: EAGVAQSPRYKIIEKRQSVAFWCNPISGHATLYWYQQILGQGPKLLIQFQNNGVVDDSQLPKDRFSAERLKGVDSTLKIQPAKLEDSAVYLCASSIILGLQFFGPGTRLTVL.

This rearrangement joins TRBV27 to TRBJ1-2, with 10 bases matching TRBD1. CDR1 is MNHEY and CDR2 is SMNVEV in the germline V gene (reference sequence). CDR3 length equals 15 residues. J gave up 4 bases and V 6 bases, and 8 bases lay outside the gene matches. CDR3 sequence (DNA): TGTGCCAGCAGCCCCAGGGGGACAGGGGTCTATGGCTACACCTTC. Translated: CASSPRGTGVYGYTF.

The chain uses TRBV6-1 and TRBJ1-6, with 7 bases matching TRBD1. Trimming at V came to 10 bases and at J to 5 bases, leaving 8 bases not matched to a gene. CDR3 length: 14 amino acids. Germline assignment: CDR1 MNHNS and CDR2 SASEGT. The CDR3 here is CATTWDSNNSPLHF. CDR3 coding DNA: TGTGCCACCACTTGGGACAGCAATAATTCACCCCTCCACTTT.

The J gene is TRBJ1-3, the V gene TRBV10-3; 8 bases agree with TRBD1. The J segment lost 1 base and the V segment lost 3 bases, leaving 2 bases of the junction unmatched. This CDR3 contains 15 residues. Germline V gives CDR1 ENHRY, CDR2 SYGVKD. This CDR3 is CAISDRGLSGNTIYF. Written as DNA, the CDR3 is TGTGCCATCAGTGACAGGGGGCTATCTGGAAACACCATATATTTT.

This clone was observed a handful of times. The V and J genes are TRBV19 and TRBJ2-7, with 7 bases matching TRBD1. Germline V gene data show CDR1 as LNHDA and CDR2 as SQIVND (reference sequence). V was pared by 4 bases and J by 6 bases, with 6 bases of the junction left unmatched. This CDR3 has 13 amino acids. The CDR3 coding sequence is TGTGCCAGTAGTAAGGCCAGGGGGTCCGAGCAGTACTTC. It yields the protein CASSKARGSEQYF.

The table lists this clone with a few counts. The rearrangement uses TRBV19 and TRBJ1-2, with a possible D match to TRBD1 (6 bases). Between the trimmed V and J ends, which lost 6 bases and 5 bases, there was a span of 13 bases. Germline V gene sequence: CDR1 LNHDA, CDR2 SQIVND (reference sequence). The CDR3 is 13 amino acids. The CDR3 DNA reads as TGTGCCAGTAGCCTGACAGGAGAGTATGGCTACACCTTC. Its translation is CASSLTGEYGYTF.

The V gene is TRBV6-6, the J gene TRBJ2-6; no clear D gene. The CDR3 loop spans 16 amino acids. Trimming removed 0 bases from V and 2 bases from J, with 8 bases in between. Germline V CDR1 and CDR2: MNHNY, SVGAGI (reference sequence). The CDR3 protein is CASSYSPWAGANVLTF. CDR3 in DNA: TGTGCCAGCAGTTACTCGCCGTGGGCTGGGGCCAACGTCCTGACTTTC.

The chain has TRBV11-2 and TRBJ2-2; tentatively, D is TRBD2 (7 bases). With 5 bases removed from V and 5 bases from J, the gap between germline ends came to 18 bases. Germline values: CDR1 SGHAT, CDR2 FQNNGV. The CDR3 spans 16 residues. CDR3 coding DNA: TGTGCCAGCAGCAAAGTGGGAGGGGGTGCAACCGGGGAGCTGTTTTTT. As protein: CASSKVGGGATGELFF.